This T cell receptor (beta chain) was sequenced during a study of blood T cell repertoires in COVID-19. In the study overall: Sites in the United States, Italy and Spain provided acute and convalescent COVID-19 samples.

Germline lookup yields CDR1 ENHRY and CDR2 SYGVKD. The CDR3 spans 15 residues. V lost 7 bases and J lost 4, with 19 bases in between. The sample holds one count of this clone. Authors' methods: Reference gene primer amplification yielded estimated nucleated cell counts. Clones were read by immunoSEQ multiplex PCR, and TCRdb kept only the in-frame ones, dropping some. The V and J calls and clone size are taken from that table; D and trimming were inferred from the DNA. The sample includes approximately 230,000 clones, 82% of them seen just once. Sequenced: peripheral blood. The sequence derives from an elderly woman with active or convalescent COVID-19. The chain carries TRBV10-3 and TRBJ1-1; D ambiguous. The CDR3 is CAINQAGSGRTEAFF. CDR3 nucleotides: TGTGCCATCAACCAAGCAGGCAGCGGTCGCACTGAAGCTTTCTTT.